A selection of T cell receptor beta chains follows, all from one sample in a study of vaccination effects on CD4 cells after COVID-19. Their target antigens are unknown. Profiled with immunoSEQ multiplex PCR; TCRdb holds only in-frame clones, not every one. The repertoire holds 45,000 or so clones, around 70% seen once, with roughly 8.6% in the top ten. The sample in question was CD4+ T cells from PBMCs cultured without peptide, obtained before COVID-19 vaccination. The receptor set was obtained from a human donor who had a prior SARS-CoV-2 infection. Both conserved end residues are part of each CDR3. D genes are given only for firm matches. Clone size is shown for a subset of rows, as once, few, many or a class of expanded clone.

j_call | v_call | d_call | clone_size | cdr3_aa | cdr3_nt
TRBJ2-3 | TRBV9 | TRBD2 | . | CASSGLAGGPGDTQYF | TGTGCCAGCAGCGGTCTAGCGGGGGGGCCCGGAGATACGCAGTATTTT
TRBJ1-1 | TRBV12-3/TRBV12-4 | . | . | CASSFQTDTEAFF | TGTGCCAGCAGTTTTCAAACGGACACTGAAGCTTTCTTT
TRBJ2-7 | TRBV5-1 | . | . | CASSLGNGGLPYEQYF | TGCGCCAGCAGCTTGGGGAACGGGGGCTTACCTTACGAGCAGTACTTC
TRBJ2-7 | TRBV10-3 | TRBD2 | . | CAISRTSGIYEQYF | TGTGCCATCAGTAGGACTAGCGGAATATACGAGCAGTACTTC
TRBJ2-5 | TRBV27 | . | . | CASSSSRETQYF | TGTGCCAGCAGTTCCTCGCGGGAGACCCAGTACTTC
TRBJ1-5 | TRBV5-1 | TRBD1 | . | CASSPGQGGMGQPQHF | TGCGCCAGCAGCCCCGGACAGGGCGGGATGGGTCAGCCCCAGCATTTT
TRBJ1-3 | TRBV10-3 | . | . | CAISESIDGNTIYF | TGTGCCATCAGTGAGTCGATAGACGGAAACACCATATATTTT
TRBJ1-3 | TRBV2 | . | . | CASSIIDSGNTIYF | TGTGCCAGCAGTATAATCGACTCTGGAAACACCATATATTTT
TRBJ2-7 | TRBV5-6 | . | once | CASSLLGASSYEQYF | TGTGCCAGCAGCTTGCTAGGCGCCAGCTCCTACGAGCAGTACTTC
TRBJ2-7 | TRBV9 | . | . | CASGGQMDSYEQYF | TGTGCCAGCGGGGGACAAATGGACTCCTACGAGCAGTACTTC
TRBJ2-2 | TRBV5-6 | TRBD2 | . | CASSRLAGANTGELFF | TGTGCCAGCAGCCGACTAGCGGGAGCGAACACCGGGGAGCTGTTTTTT
TRBJ1-1 | TRBV7-3 | . | few | CASSSMGGSEAFF | TGTGCCAGCAGCTCCATGGGGGGGTCGGAAGCTTTCTTT
TRBJ1-5 | TRBV2 | . | . | CASSEDTGYNQPQHF | TGTGCCAGCAGTGAAGACACAGGGTACAATCAGCCCCAGCATTTT
TRBJ2-2 | TRBV6-5 | . | . | CASSQQGGYTGELFF | TGTGCCAGCAGTCAACAGGGGGGGTACACCGGGGAGCTGTTTTTT
TRBJ2-5 | TRBV12-3/TRBV12-4 | TRBD1 | . | CASRGGGWETQYF | TGTGCCAGCAGAGGGGGCGGGTGGGAGACCCAGTACTTC
TRBJ1-5 | TRBV2 | . | once | CASSEQGWYSNQPQHF | TGTGCCAGCAGTGAACAAGGATGGTATAGCAATCAGCCCCAGCATTTT
TRBJ2-7 | TRBV7-8 | . | . | CASSLAGPYEQYF | TGTGCCAGCAGCTTAGCGGGTCCCTACGAGCAGTACTTC
TRBJ2-7 | TRBV7-8 | . | . | CASSPQIPAGNEQYF | TGTGCCAGCAGCCCCCAAATACCCGCAGGGAACGAGCAGTACTTC
TRBJ1-4 | TRBV18 | TRBD1 | . | CASSDRGTEKLFF | TGTGCCAGCTCGGACAGGGGGACTGAAAAACTGTTTTTT
TRBJ2-1 | TRBV5-4 | TRBD2 | . | CASSRTSGRTNEQFF | TGTGCCAGCAGCCGAACTAGCGGGAGGACCAATGAGCAGTTCTTC
TRBJ1-2 | TRBV2 | . | . | CASPTLRGGYTF | TGTGCCAGCCCAACCCTCAGGGGTGGCTACACCTTC
TRBJ2-3 | TRBV19 | TRBD1 | . | CASSVRGLSTDTQYF | TGTGCCAGTAGTGTCAGGGGGCTGAGCACAGATACGCAGTATTTT
TRBJ1-2 | TRBV4-1 | TRBD1 | few | CASSQKPTGQGDYGYTF | TGCGCCAGCAGCCAAAAACCCACGGGACAGGGGGACTATGGCTACACCTTC
TRBJ2-5 | TRBV24-1 | . | . | CATSPKLGETQYF | TGTGCCACCAGCCCCAAGTTGGGGGAGACCCAGTACTTC
TRBJ2-5 | TRBV5-1 | . | . | CASSEVGGETQYF | TGCGCCAGCAGCGAGGTGGGAGGAGAGACCCAGTACTTC
TRBJ2-3 | TRBV5-4 | TRBD2 | . | CASSLLLAGGVSTDTQYF | TGTGCCAGCAGCTTGTTACTAGCGGGGGGGGTTAGCACAGATACGCAGTATTTT
TRBJ2-7 | TRBV10-1 | TRBD2 | few | CATQVGAGGGYSYEQYF | TGCGCCACCCAAGTTGGAGCGGGAGGGGGTTACTCCTACGAGCAGTACTTC
TRBJ2-5 | TRBV7-9 | TRBD2 | once | CASSLLASGSGGETQYF | TGTGCCAGCAGCTTACTCGCTAGCGGGAGTGGTGGGGAGACCCAGTACTTC
TRBJ1-4 | TRBV7-2 | . | . | CASSLVGSLNEKLFF | TGTGCCAGCAGCTTAGTCGGCAGTCTTAATGAAAAACTGTTTTTT
TRBJ2-1 | TRBV5-6 | TRBD2 | . | CASSFKLAGYNEQFF | TGTGCCAGCAGCTTTAAACTAGCGGGGTACAATGAGCAGTTCTTC
TRBJ1-5 | TRBV6-5 | . | . | CASRMRVDQPQHF | TGTGCCAGCAGGATGCGGGTGGATCAGCCCCAGCATTTT
TRBJ1-2 | TRBV10-3 | TRBD1 | . | CAIRDGTGPNYGYTF | TGTGCCATCAGGGACGGGACAGGTCCGAACTATGGCTACACCTTC
TRBJ2-2 | TRBV7-2 | . | . | CASSLGGVNTGELFF | TGTGCCAGCAGCTTAGGGGGCGTAAACACCGGGGAGCTGTTTTTT
TRBJ1-1 | TRBV2 | TRBD1 | . | CASSTDRGMNTEAFF | TGTGCCAGCAGTACGGACAGGGGTATGAACACTGAAGCTTTCTTT
TRBJ1-2 | TRBV5-6 | . | . | CASSPLSGHYGYTF | TGTGCCAGCAGCCCCTTGAGTGGGCACTATGGCTACACCTTC
TRBJ1-3 | TRBV6-5 | . | . | CASKLGQTVVNTIYF | TGTGCCAGCAAACTCGGACAGACAGTAGTAAACACCATATATTTT
TRBJ1-1 | TRBV5-4 | TRBD1 | once | CASSPYRGWTEAFF | TGTGCCAGCAGCCCCTACAGGGGGTGGACTGAAGCTTTCTTT
TRBJ2-7 | TRBV9 | TRBD1 | . | CASSRTGTGPQEQYF | TGTGCCAGCAGCAGAACCGGGACAGGACCGCAGGAGCAGTACTTC
TRBJ2-2 | TRBV5-6 | TRBD2 | once | CASSSGLAGGPLTGELFF | TGTGCCAGCAGCTCAGGACTAGCGGGAGGGCCTTTGACCGGGGAGCTGTTTTTT
TRBJ2-5 | TRBV18 | TRBD2 | . | CASSPLSSGGSETQYF | TGTGCCAGCTCACCCCTCTCTAGCGGGGGTTCTGAGACCCAGTACTTC
TRBJ2-7 | TRBV5-1 | . | once | CASSLEVVGSGQEQYF | TGCGCCAGCAGCTTGGAGGTTGTGGGTAGCGGCCAGGAGCAGTACTTC
TRBJ1-1 | TRBV10-3 | . | once | CAISDWNSLNTEAFF | TGTGCCATCAGTGATTGGAACAGTTTGAACACTGAAGCTTTCTTT
TRBJ2-3 | TRBV6-5 | . | once | CASSYSGADTQYF | TGTGCCAGCAGTTACTCTGGGGCAGATACGCAGTATTTT
TRBJ2-5 | TRBV5-1 | . | . | CASSLGQIQETQYF | TGCGCCAGCAGCCTCGGACAGATACAAGAGACCCAGTACTTC
TRBJ1-2 | TRBV12-3/TRBV12-4 | . | . | CASSFRGHYGYTF | TGTGCCAGCAGTTTCCGGGGCCACTATGGCTACACCTTC
TRBJ1-1 | TRBV20-1 | . | . | CRLLGGTEAFF | TGCAGGCTTCTGGGAGGGACTGAAGCTTTCTTT
TRBJ2-3 | TRBV25-1 | TRBD1 | . | CASRGDRTTDTQYF | TGTGCCAGCAGGGGGGACAGAACCACAGATACGCAGTATTTT
TRBJ1-5 | TRBV6-5 | TRBD1 | . | CASRRTGRGNQPQHF | TGTGCCAGCCGTAGGACAGGGCGTGGCAATCAGCCCCAGCATTTT
TRBJ1-1 | TRBV19 | . | few | CASRAPGNTEAFF | TGTGCCAGTAGAGCACCGGGAAACACTGAAGCTTTCTTT
TRBJ1-1 | TRBV9 | TRBD1 | . | CASSNAPGTVDTEAFF | TGTGCCAGCAGCAACGCCCCGGGGACAGTCGACACTGAAGCTTTCTTT
TRBJ2-2 | TRBV5-1 | . | . | CASSFTGIGELFF | TGCGCCAGCAGCTTTACAGGGATCGGGGAGCTGTTTTTT
TRBJ1-4 | TRBV18 | . | . | CASSPQGGDEKLFF | TGTGCCAGCTCTCCACAGGGAGGGGATGAAAAACTGTTTTTT
TRBJ1-3 | TRBV9 | . | few | CASSVEAVGNTIYF | TGTGCCAGCAGCGTAGAGGCAGTAGGAAACACCATATATTTT